The present TCR beta chain was sequenced within a study of blood T cells in healthy people across ages. Study-wide points: Using unsorted PBMCs precluded a conclusive naive versus antigen-experienced comparison. Expanded clonotype changes were possibly confounded by unknown donor CMV status. It was held that the diversity estimates obtained from one million T cells were underestimates.

Comments on this clonotype: Its cognate antigen is unknown.

Per-sample yields of isolated PBMCs were at least 6 million. Through a sample-barcoded 5' primer and a J-beta primer mix, a second PCR was run for roughly 7 to 11 cycles. One entry per CDR3 protein results from TCRdb running MiXCR on the 5' RACE reads. The data hold about 1.8 million distinct CDR3 sequences, with about 50% observed a single time. The clonotype comes from a woman in her thirties or forties in good health. Sample: blood.

CDR3 residues: CSVPGTGLTDTQYF. Written as DNA, the CDR3 is TGCAGCGTTCCCGGGACAGGACTTACAGATACGCAGTATTTT. The chain uses TRBV29-1 and TRBJ2-3; 8 bases align to TRBD1. The germline V gene has CDR1 SQVTM and CDR2 ANQGSEA. J lost 3 bases, V lost 5 bases, and 7 bases had no gene match. The CDR3 contains 14 residues.